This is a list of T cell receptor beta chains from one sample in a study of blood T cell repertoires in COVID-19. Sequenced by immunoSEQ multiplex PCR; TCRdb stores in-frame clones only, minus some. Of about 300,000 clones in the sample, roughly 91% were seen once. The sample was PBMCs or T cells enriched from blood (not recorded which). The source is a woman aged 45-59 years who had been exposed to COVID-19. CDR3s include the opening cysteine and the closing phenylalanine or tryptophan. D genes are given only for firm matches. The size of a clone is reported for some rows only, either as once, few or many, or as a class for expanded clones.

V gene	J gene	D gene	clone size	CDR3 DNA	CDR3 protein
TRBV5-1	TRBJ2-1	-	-	TGCGCCAGCAGCTTGGAATCGGCCTACAATGAGCAGTTCTTC	CASSLESAYNEQFF
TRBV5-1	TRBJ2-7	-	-	TGCGCCAGCAGCTTGGGGACTGCCTCCCCCTACGAGCAGTACTTC	CASSLGTASPYEQYF
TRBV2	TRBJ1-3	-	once	TGTGCCAGCAGTGCGGGTAGTCTGGGAAACACCATATATTTT	CASSAGSLGNTIYF
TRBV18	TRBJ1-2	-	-	TGTGCCAGCTCACCTGAGGTGGGCCCAAGACTATTTGGCTACACCTTC	CASSPEVGPRLFGYTF
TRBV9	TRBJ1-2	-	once	TGTGCCAGCAGCCCGGGGGACGGCCGCGGCTACACCTTC	CASSPGDGRGYTF
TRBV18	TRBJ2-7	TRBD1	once	TGTGCCAGCTCACCACAGGTAGGGGGCAACGAGCAGTACTTC	CASSPQVGGNEQYF
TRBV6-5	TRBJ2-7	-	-	TGTGCCAGCGCCACAGGGTACGAGCAGTACTTC	CASATGYEQYF
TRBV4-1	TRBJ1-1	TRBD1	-	TGCGCCAGCAGCCATGCCGGGACAGAGTACACTGAAGCTTTCTTT	CASSHAGTEYTEAFF
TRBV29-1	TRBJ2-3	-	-	TGCAGCGCTGATGAGACAGGCACAGATACGCAGTATTTT	CSADETGTDTQYF
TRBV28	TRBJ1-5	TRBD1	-	TGTGCCAGCAGCTCGGGACAGGGGGTCAATCAGCCCCAGCATTTT	CASSSGQGVNQPQHF
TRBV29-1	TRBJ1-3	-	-	TGCAGCGTTGAAGACAGGGGTTCTGGAAACACCATATATTTT	CSVEDRGSGNTIYF
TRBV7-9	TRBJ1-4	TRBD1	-	TGTGCCAGCAGCAGGACAGGGTATAATGAAAAACTGTTTTTT	CASSRTGYNEKLFF
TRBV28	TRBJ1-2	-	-	TGTGCCAGCCATACAGGGCTGGGCTATGGCTACACCTTC	CASHTGLGYGYTF
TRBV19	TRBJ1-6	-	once	TGTGCCAGTATGACACAGGGACGAAGCTCCTATAATTCACCCCTCCACTTT	CASMTQGRSSYNSPLHF
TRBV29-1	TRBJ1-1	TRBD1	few	TGCAGCGTTGAAGGGACAGGGAACACTGAAGCTTTCTTT	CSVEGTGNTEAFF
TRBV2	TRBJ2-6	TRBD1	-	TGTGCCAGCAGTACGGGACAGGGCACAATCGCTGGGGCCAACGTCCTGACTTTC	CASSTGQGTIAGANVLTF
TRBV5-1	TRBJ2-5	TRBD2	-	TGCGCCAGCAGCTTCGGGACTAGCGGGGCCCAAGAGACCCAGTACTTC	CASSFGTSGAQETQYF
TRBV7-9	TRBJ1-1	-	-	TGTGCCAGCAGCTACCCCGACAGATACACTGAAGCTTTCTTT	CASSYPDRYTEAFF
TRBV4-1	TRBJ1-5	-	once	TGCGCCAGCAGCCAATATCAGGGTAATCAGCCCCAGCATTTT	CASSQYQGNQPQHF
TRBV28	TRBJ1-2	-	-	TGTGCCAGCAGCCGTTCTTTGGAGGGTTACTATGGCTACACCTTC	CASSRSLEGYYGYTF
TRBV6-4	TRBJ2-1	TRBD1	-	TGTGCCAGCAGTGAACGGGACAGGGGTAGGAATGAGCAGTTCTTC	CASSERDRGRNEQFF
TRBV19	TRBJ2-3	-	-	TGTGCCAGTAGTAGCGGAATTTCTAGCACAGATACGCAGTATTTT	CASSSGISSTDTQYF
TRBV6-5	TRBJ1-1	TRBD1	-	TGTGCCAGCAGTCTTCAACAGGGGTTGACTGAAGCTTTCTTT	CASSLQQGLTEAFF
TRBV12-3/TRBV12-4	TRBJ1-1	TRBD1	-	TGTGCCAGTCTGTCAGACTCAGGACAGGGCCACTTT	CASLSDSGQGHF
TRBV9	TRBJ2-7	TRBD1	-	TGTGCCAGCAGCCCCCCCGGGACAGGGAGCTACGAGCAGTACTTC	CASSPPGTGSYEQYF
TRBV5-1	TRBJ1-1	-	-	TGCGCCAGCAGTAGGGAGGGAGCTGAAGCTTTCTTT	CASSREGAEAFF
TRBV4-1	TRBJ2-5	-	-	TGCGCCAGCAGCCAAGGCCAGGGCAGCCAAGAGACCCAGTACTTC	CASSQGQGSQETQYF
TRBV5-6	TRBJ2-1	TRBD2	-	TGTGCCAGCAGCAACACACTAGCGGGGGTTTACAATGAGCAGTTCTTC	CASSNTLAGVYNEQFF
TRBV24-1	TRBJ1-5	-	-	TGTGCCACCGGGCAGGGGCGTCAGCCCCAGCATTTT	CATGQGRQPQHF
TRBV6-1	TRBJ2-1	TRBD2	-	TGTGCCAGCAGTGAACTAGCGGGGGGTCAGGATGAGCAGTTCTTC	CASSELAGGQDEQFF
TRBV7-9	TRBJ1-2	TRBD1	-	TGTGCCAGCAGCTCCCAGACAGGGGGCGAGTATGGCTACACCTTC	CASSSQTGGEYGYTF
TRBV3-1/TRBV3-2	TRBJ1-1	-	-	TGTGCCAGCAGCCAGGGGGCCCCCACTGAAGCTTTCTTT	CASSQGAPTEAFF
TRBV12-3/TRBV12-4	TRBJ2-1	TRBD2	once	TGTGCCAGCAGTTTTTTCGGGGGGGCTAAGCAGTTCTTC	CASSFFGGAKQFF
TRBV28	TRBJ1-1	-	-	TGTGCCTGCGGGCGACTCATGAACACTGAAGCTTTCTTT	CACGRLMNTEAFF
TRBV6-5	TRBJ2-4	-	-	TGTGCCAGCAGTCCGTCAGGGGTAGCCAAAAACATTCAGTACTTC	CASSPSGVAKNIQYF
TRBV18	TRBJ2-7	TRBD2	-	TGTGCCAGCTCACCACAGCGGGGGGGCTACGAGCAGTACTTC	CASSPQRGGYEQYF
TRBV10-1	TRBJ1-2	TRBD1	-	TGCGCCAGCAGTGGTACCCGGGACAGAAGTGACTATGGCTACACCTTC	CASSGTRDRSDYGYTF
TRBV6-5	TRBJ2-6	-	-	TGTGCCAGCAGACGAGGCTCTGGGGCCAACGTCCTGACTTTC	CASRRGSGANVLTF
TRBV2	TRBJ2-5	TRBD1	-	TGTGCCAGCCACCGGGACAGGGGGCTGGAGACCCAGTACTTC	CASHRDRGLETQYF
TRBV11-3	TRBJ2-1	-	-	TGTGCCAGCAGCTTAGATACCTACAATGAGCAGTTCTTC	CASSLDTYNEQFF
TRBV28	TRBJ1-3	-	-	TGTGCCAGCAGTTTTGAGGACTCTGGAAACACCATATATTTT	CASSFEDSGNTIYF
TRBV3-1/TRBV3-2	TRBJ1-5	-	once	TGTGCCAGCAGCCAAAGTGGGCAGGCGGGTGAGCCCCAGCATTTT	CASSQSGQAGEPQHF
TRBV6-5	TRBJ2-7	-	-	TGTGCCAGCAGTTACTGGATACAGGGTACATACGAGCAGTACTTC	CASSYWIQGTYEQYF
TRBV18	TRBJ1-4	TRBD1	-	TGTGCCAGCTCACCACCGCTGACAGGGAGTCCAACTAATGAAAAACTGTTTTTT	CASSPPLTGSPTNEKLFF
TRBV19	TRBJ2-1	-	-	TGTGCCAGTAGTATAGACTTCTATACTAGCTCCTACAATGAGCAGTTCTTC	CASSIDFYTSSYNEQFF
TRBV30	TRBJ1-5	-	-	TGTGCCTGGAGTGTAGGTTCGGGTCAGCCCCAGCATTTT	CAWSVGSGQPQHF
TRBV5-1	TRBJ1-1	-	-	TGCGCCAGCAGCTTGGGACAGGCGAACACTGAAGCTTTCTTT	CASSLGQANTEAFF
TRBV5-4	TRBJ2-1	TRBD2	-	TGTGCCAGCAGCCCGGGACTAGCGGTGGGCTCCTACAATGAGCAGTTCTTC	CASSPGLAVGSYNEQFF
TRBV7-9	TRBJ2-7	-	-	TGTGCCAGCGGAGACTACGAGCAGTACTTC	CASGDYEQYF
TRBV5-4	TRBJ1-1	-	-	TGTGCCAGCAGCTTGCGGAGCTCAAAGCTGCAGGGGACGAACACTGAAGCTTTCTTT	CASSLRSSKLQGTNTEAFF
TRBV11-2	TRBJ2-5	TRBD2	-	TGTGCCAGCAGCTTAGCGCTAGCGGGGCTAGAGACCCAGTACTTC	CASSLALAGLETQYF
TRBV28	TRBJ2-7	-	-	TGTGCCAGCAGAGACAGAGCCGTGGTACTACGGGAGCAGTACTTC	CASRDRAVVLREQYF